The next 23 T cell receptor beta chains were all read from a single sample in a study of beta chain features in type 1 diabetes (dated by TCRdb to the late 2010s). Libraries were prepared through the immunoSEQ multiplex PCR assay. All of the isolated RNA was reverse transcribed with the High Capacity cDNA Reverse Transcription Kit, so expressed TCRB transcripts were sequenced. Held by TCRdb, this immuneACCESS table contains in-frame sequences only and omits some clones. Under half of the omission traces to an unresolved V gene where checked; the cause of the rest is unknown. The sample data list fewer than 450,000 clones, and roughly 14% of these were observed just once. In total, the top ten clones hold 0.015% of the sample. Broader findings and caveats from the paper: A moderate but significant shortening of TCRB CDR3 length was observed in type 1 diabetes patients in all four CD4+ subsets.

No antigen has been assigned to these receptors. Sequenced sample: naive CD4+ T cells from blood. Reading the label with the study, this specimen's cell subset or site is: true naive CD4+ T cells. The receptors come from a woman aged 18-29 years with type 1 diabetes.

CDR3 DNA sequence: TGTGCCAGCAGCCCCTTGAGCGGGAGGGCCAATGAGCAGTTCTTC. Amino acids: CASSPLSGRANEQFF. J is TRBJ2-1 and V is TRBV11-2; 10 nucleotides align to TRBD2. Trimming at V came to 5 bases and at J to 6 bases, leaving 7 bases not matched to a gene. This CDR3 spans 15 amino acids. Germline-derived CDR1 and CDR2 are SGHAT and FQNNGV. The full variable domain, its missing parts supplied by reference TRBV11-2 and TRBJ2-1, is EAGVAQSPRYKIIEKRQSVAFWCNPISGHATLYWYQQILGQGPKLLIQFQNNGVVDDSQLPKDRFSAERLKGVDSTLKIQPAKLEDSAVYLCASSPLSGRANEQFFGPGTRLTVL.

This clone came up a few times. The chain joins TRBV28 to TRBJ2-1; tentatively, D is TRBD2 (6 bases). The CDR3 contains 15 residues. Germline V gene lookup returns CDR1 MDHEN and CDR2 SYDVKM. V lost 8 bases and J 1 base, leaving 15 bases between the germline ends. CDR3 loop: CASALRAGSYNEQFF. CDR3 coding DNA: TGTGCCAGCGCCCTTAGGGCGGGGTCCTACAATGAGCAGTTCTTC.

This clone was detected a few times. This CDR3 is CSAMGQMNTEAFF. In nucleotides, the CDR3 is TGCAGCGCCATGGGACAGATGAACACTGAAGCTTTCTTT. V and J are TRBV29-1 and TRBJ1-1; 7 bases are shared with TRBD1. Per germline, CDR1 SQVTM and CDR2 ANQGSEA. This CDR3 comprises 13 residues. V dropped 7 bases and J dropped 0; count of bases not matched to a gene: 5. The complete variable domain, with remaining parts taken from reference TRBV29-1 and TRBJ1-1, reads SAVISQKPSRDICQRGTSLTIQCQVDSQVTMMFWYRQQPGQSLTLIATANQGSEATYESGFVIDKFPISRPNLTFSTLTVSNMSPEDSSIYLCSAMGQMNTEAFFGQGTRLTVV.

This clone has just a few counts. The chain carries TRBV27 and TRBJ1-5; TRBD1 agrees at 7 bases. The CDR3 totals 15 residues. V lost 6 bases to trimming and J lost 5 bases; unmatched junction nucleotides: 10. Germline-derived CDR1 and CDR2 are MNHEY and SMNVEV (reference sequence). For the CDR3, the DNA is TGTGCCAGCAGGCGGACAGGAGTTAGAGATCAGCCCCAGCATTTT. It yields the protein CASRRTGVRDQPQHF.

The V call is TRBV28, the J call TRBJ2-7, with TRBD1 matching over 8 bases. Germline-derived CDR1 and CDR2 are MDHEN and SYDVKM. There are 14 residues in the CDR3. V trimming: 1 base; J trimming: 6 bases; junction bases outside the gene matches: 5. The CDR3, as DNA: TGTGCCAGCAGTTTATCAGCAGGGGGCGGCGAGCAGTACTTC. Protein product: CASSLSAGGGEQYF.

The chain couples TRBV28 to TRBJ2-3; TRBD1 is a possible D gene (6 bases). Germline V gene lookup returns CDR1 MDHEN and CDR2 SYDVKM. V gave up 3 bases and J gave up 4 bases, with 8 bases separating them. The CDR3 is made up of 13 amino acids. CDR3 in amino acids: CASSFRGADTQYF. The CDR3 nucleotides read TGTGCCAGCAGTTTCAGGGGAGCAGATACGCAGTATTTT.

This clone was counted only a few times. This sample also contains other DNA sequences that code for the same CDR3. V and J are TRBV28 and TRBJ2-7; D is undetermined. Per the germline V gene, CDR1 is MDHEN and CDR2 is SYDVKM. V was pared by 6 bases and J by 3 bases, with 6 bases between. The CDR3 sequence is 11 residues long. CDR3 nucleotides: TGTGCCAGCAGCTCCCGCTACGAGCAGTACTTC. This codes for CASSSRYEQYF.

The chain recombines TRBV14 with TRBJ1-1; no firm D call. CDR1 and CDR2 from the germline V gene are SGHDN and FVKESK. This CDR3 comprises 13 residues. The V end lost 3 bases, the J end lost 4 bases, and 9 bases lay between the germline ends. The CDR3: CASSQTRGTEAFF. For the CDR3, the DNA is TGTGCCAGCAGCCAGACCCGCGGCACTGAAGCTTTCTTT.

This clone was observed a few times. This chain links TRBV5-6 with TRBJ2-3; 7 bases align to TRBD2. After removal of 1 base from V and 2 bases from J, the junction contained 10 bases not matched to a gene. The CDR3 runs to 17 residues. Germline V CDR1 and CDR2: SGHDT, YYEEEE. The CDR3 loop reads CASSLPSTSEYTDTQYF. The CDR3 bases are TGTGCCAGCAGCTTGCCCTCCACTAGCGAATACACAGATACGCAGTATTTT.

The chain carries TRBV5-4 and TRBJ2-7; tentatively, D is TRBD2 (6 bases). This CDR3 is 13 amino acids long. Germline assignment: CDR1 SGHNT and CDR2 YYREEE (reference sequence). Between the trimmed V and J ends, which lost 0 bases and 2 bases, there was a span of 6 bases. CDR3 residues: CASSLGGTYEQYV. CDR3 nucleotides: TGTGCCAGCAGCTTGGGCGGGACCTACGAGCAGTACGTC.

This clone was seen only a few times. The chain combines TRBV7-2 with TRBJ2-1; TRBD1 might be the D (5 bases). V was clipped by 4 bases and J by 10 bases, with 23 bases between them. Per the germline V gene, CDR1 is SGHTA and CDR2 is FQGNSA. This CDR3 has 16 residues. Here the CDR3 reads CASSSSQAPWFEEQFF. The CDR3 coding sequence is TGTGCCAGCAGCTCGTCACAGGCGCCGTGGTTTGAGGAGCAGTTCTTC. The complete variable domain, with remaining parts taken from reference TRBV7-2 and TRBJ2-1, reads GAGVSQSPSNKVTEKGKDVELRCDPISGHTALYWYRQSLGQGLEFLIYFQGNSAPDKSGLPSDRFSAERTGGSVSTLTIQRTQQEDSAVYLCASSSSQAPWFEEQFFGPGTRLTVL.

This clone was counted a few times. This chain connects TRBV5-1 to TRBJ2-1; 12 bases match TRBD2. CDR1 and CDR2 (germline): SGHRS, YFSETQ. The V and J ends lost 1 base and 5 bases, in that order; junction bases with no gene match: 4. This CDR3 comprises 16 residues. CDR3 amino acids: CASSLPRTSGNNEQFF. The CDR3 DNA reads as TGCGCCAGCAGCTTGCCCCGGACTAGCGGGAACAATGAGCAGTTCTTC.

This clone has a handful of counts. The chain is built from TRBV5-4 and TRBJ2-3; 13 bases are shared with TRBD2. V lost 4 bases and J lost 3; bases outside the gene matches: 8. From germline, CDR1 is SGHNT and CDR2 YYREEE (reference sequence). This CDR3 comprises 17 residues. The CDR3 DNA follows: TGTGCCAGCAGCCCTAGGACTAGCGGGAGCTTAACAGATACGCAGTATTTT. As protein: CASSPRTSGSLTDTQYF.

This chain links TRBV4-1 with TRBJ2-5; 8 nucleotides match TRBD2. Germline V gives CDR1 MGHRA, CDR2 YSYEKL. This CDR3 is built from 15 residues. Unmatched junction bases numbered 7, after V lost 2 bases and J lost 5 bases. The CDR3 bases are TGCGCCAGCAGCCAAAGCGGGAGTGGCGGGGAGACCCAGTACTTC. It translates to CASSQSGSGGETQYF.

This clone was observed a few times. V and J are TRBV29-1 and TRBJ1-1, with D unclear. The V end lost 6 bases, the J end lost 0 bases, and 14 bases lay between the germline ends. The CDR3 runs to 14 residues. CDR1 and CDR2 from the germline V gene are SQVTM and ANQGSEA. CDR3 residues: CSVLRYSMNTEAFF. The CDR3 DNA sequence: TGCAGCGTCCTACGTTATAGTATGAACACTGAAGCTTTCTTT.

The rearrangement uses TRBV5-1 and TRBJ1-5; D is undetermined. Germline CDR1 reads SGHRS; CDR2 reads YFSETQ. V was trimmed by 2 bases and J by 2 bases, leaving 5 bases between them. The CDR3 contains 13 residues. CDR3 sequence: CASSFEGNQPQHF. In DNA, the CDR3 is TGCGCCAGCAGCTTCGAGGGCAATCAGCCCCAGCATTTT. The variable domain in full, completed from reference TRBV5-1 and TRBJ1-5, reads KAGVTQTPRYLIKTRGQQVTLSCSPISGHRSVSWYQQTPGQGLQFLFEYFSETQRNKGNFPGRFSGRQFSNSRSEMNVSTLELGDSALYLCASSFEGNQPQHFGDGTRLSIL.

This clone appeared a few times. This chain joins TRBV5-1 and TRBJ2-1, with 11 bases matching TRBD1. V shed 5 bases and J 6 bases; nucleotides not matched to a gene: 7. CDR1 and CDR2 from the germline V gene are SGHRS and YFSETQ. The CDR3 runs to 15 residues. The CDR3, as DNA: TGCGCCAGCAGAAGGACCGGGACAGGGGGCAATGAGCAGTTCTTC. Translating it yields CASRRTGTGGNEQFF.

The gene calls are TRBV29-1 and TRBJ1-2, with D perhaps matching TRBD1 (6 bases). The germline V gene encodes CDR1 SQVTM and CDR2 ANQGSEA. The CDR3 sequence is 16 residues long. V was shortened by 5 bases and J by 1 base, with 20 bases between the two germline ends. This CDR3 is CSVRQGGRGLNYGYTF. CDR3 sequence (DNA): TGCAGCGTTCGTCAGGGCGGGCGGGGGCTTAACTATGGCTACACCTTC. Full variable domain (remainder filled in from reference TRBV29-1 and TRBJ1-2): SAVISQKPSRDICQRGTSLTIQCQVDSQVTMMFWYRQQPGQSLTLIATANQGSEATYESGFVIDKFPISRPNLTFSTLTVSNMSPEDSSIYLCSVRQGGRGLNYGYTFGSGTRLTVV.

The chain employs TRBV2 and TRBJ2-3; TRBD2 matches 9 bases. With 4 bases clipped from V and 2 bases from J, the junction kept 4 bases outside the gene matches. The length of the CDR3 is 15 residues. CDR1 is SNHLY, CDR2 FYNNEI, per germline. The CDR3 DNA follows: TGTGCCAGCAGTGGGACTAGCGCCTACACAGATACGCAGTATTTT. This gives the protein CASSGTSAYTDTQYF.

The V gene is TRBV29-1, the J gene TRBJ2-2; TRBD1 matches 7 bases. Looked up from germline, CDR1 is SQVTM and CDR2 is ANQGSEA. The CDR3 runs 16 residues. The trim removed 4 bases at V and 0 bases at J, leaving 8 bases unmatched. CDR3 sequence reads: CSVAVLTGPNTGELFF. The CDR3 DNA reads as TGCAGCGTTGCGGTCTTGACAGGGCCGAACACCGGGGAGCTGTTTTTT.

This chain connects TRBV15 to TRBJ2-3; 14 bases map to TRBD2. CDR1 LNHNV and CDR2 YYDKDF come from the germline V gene (reference sequence). The trim removed 4 bases at V and 1 base at J, leaving 16 bases unmatched. The CDR3 length is 21 residues. In DNA, the CDR3 is TGTGCCACCAGCAAGATACCCATGACTAGCGGGAGGGCCGCGGGCACAGATACGCAGTATTTT. This sequence encodes CATSKIPMTSGRAAGTDTQYF.

This clone was seen more than once but under ten times. The V call is TRBV5-1, the J call TRBJ2-3, with D perhaps matching TRBD2 (6 bases). This CDR3 region has 15 residues. The V end was cut by 0 bases, the J end by 2 bases, with 10 bases between. Germline assignment: CDR1 SGHRS and CDR2 YFSETQ. The CDR3 DNA reads as TGCGCCAGCAGCTTGGCTGCGGGGACCACAGATACGCAGTATTTT. Residues: CASSLAAGTTDTQYF. Based on the CDR3 plus reference TRBV5-1 and TRBJ2-3, the full variable domain is KAGVTQTPRYLIKTRGQQVTLSCSPISGHRSVSWYQQTPGQGLQFLFEYFSETQRNKGNFPGRFSGRQFSNSRSEMNVSTLELGDSALYLCASSLAAGTTDTQYFGPGTRLTVL.

The chain combines TRBV28 with TRBJ2-1; 11 positions agree with TRBD2. CDR3 size: 17 residues. J gave up 6 bases and V 3 bases, and 10 bases lay outside the gene matches. The germline CDR1 and CDR2 sequences are MDHEN and SYDVKM. Written as DNA, the CDR3 is TGTGCCAGCAGTTTCTCGGGTAGCGGGAGGGCCGTCAATGAGCAGTTCTTC. Translation: CASSFSGSGRAVNEQFF.